Listed below are T cell receptor beta chains from one sample, sequenced in a study of blood T cell repertoires in COVID-19. Assay used: immunoSEQ multiplex PCR; TCRdb lists only in-frame clones, some missing. The table has under 200,000 clones, 86% seen once. The sequenced material came from peripheral blood. The source is an older woman with acute or convalescent COVID-19. Both conserved end residues are part of each CDR3. The order of the fields is V gene, J gene, CDR3 protein.

TRBV19	TRBJ1-6	CASSTTGGPLRNSPLHF
TRBV11-3	TRBJ2-3	CASSFGPSVFTDTQYF
TRBV28	TRBJ1-1	CASSPPLTGWPSWAFF
TRBV21-1	TRBJ1-5	CASSPKGLCSDQPQHF
TRBV15	TRBJ2-2	CATSREGRLAGELFF
TRBV11-2	TRBJ1-2	CASSFDDSSANYGYTF
TRBV29-1	TRBJ2-7	CSVVYAGGMREQYF
TRBV5-1	TRBJ2-3	CASSAGGAGTDTQYF
TRBV5-1	TRBJ2-1	CASSLDGSDNEQFF
TRBV5-4	TRBJ2-3	CASSFRRGAGTDTQYF
TRBV7-2	TRBJ2-7	CASSLASTSGVGQQYF
TRBV18	TRBJ1-1	CASSPTRGLLGHTEAFF
TRBV5-4	TRBJ2-7	CASSLDQAYEQYF
TRBV6-2/TRBV6-3	TRBJ2-2	CASSVAGEGSGELFF
TRBV28	TRBJ1-5	CASSLEDQPQHF
TRBV21-1	TRBJ2-7	CASSAGQGSSYEQYF
TRBV6-5	TRBJ1-2	CASSPMASKNYGYTF
TRBV6-2/TRBV6-3	TRBJ2-2	CATGPGQLTGELFF
TRBV18	TRBJ1-3	CASSPYRDSGNTIYF
TRBV5-1	TRBJ2-5	CASSVGHQGETQYF
TRBV7-9	TRBJ2-5	CASSGGGAPRETQYF
TRBV3-1/TRBV3-2	TRBJ1-6	CASSHSRGSMDSPLHF
TRBV7-6	TRBJ2-7	CASSLGQGGYEQYF
TRBV7-9	TRBJ1-1	CASSRNTNTEAFF
TRBV19	TRBJ1-5	CASSNWANQPQHF
TRBV28	TRBJ1-5	CASSFTTEGQPQHF
TRBV6-4	TRBJ2-5	CASSGGLGETQYF
TRBV5-4	TRBJ2-2	CASSLGGLTGELFF
TRBV7-2	TRBJ2-1	CASSLGQFNEQFF
TRBV3-1/TRBV3-2	TRBJ2-1	CASTTLGGGGYNEQFF
TRBV14	TRBJ2-7	CASSRAGHRYEQYF
TRBV4-2	TRBJ2-3	CASSQDQGRGDTQYF
TRBV5-1	TRBJ2-1	CASSLAPGQGAGEQFF
TRBV7-2	TRBJ1-1	CASSHFSTGTNTEAFF
TRBV20-1	TRBJ1-1	CSASRDGGTEAFF
TRBV14	TRBJ2-4	CASSRELAKNIQYF
TRBV27	TRBJ2-7	CATRGGRYEQYF
TRBV28	TRBJ1-3	CASSEGGRVSGNTIYF
TRBV6-2/TRBV6-3	TRBJ2-1	CASSRRANSYNEQFF
TRBV13	TRBJ2-3	CASSRTSGSVRDTQYF
TRBV28	TRBJ1-4	CASRNSGTQLNEKLFF
TRBV27	TRBJ1-5	CASSFSAGDQPQHF
TRBV19	TRBJ2-7	CASSMHRGRTNEQYF
TRBV11-2	TRBJ2-1	CASSIIAGGPYNEQFF
TRBV7-2	TRBJ2-7	CASSAGQAFHEQYF
TRBV7-9	TRBJ2-3	CASRQTGNGDTQYF
TRBV7-9	TRBJ1-4	CASSFGGGNEKLFF
TRBV12-3/TRBV12-4	TRBJ1-1	CASRSGGTEAFF
TRBV18	TRBJ2-5	CASSPPGRETQYF
TRBV2	TRBJ1-6	CASTSGSVNSPLHF
TRBV6-1	TRBJ1-3	CASSEVQNTIYF
TRBV3-1/TRBV3-2	TRBJ2-5	CASSHAGTPQETQYF
TRBV2	TRBJ2-7	CASSVYSGEAYEQYF
TRBV5-1	TRBJ1-2	CASSLGTASNYGYTF
TRBV7-2	TRBJ2-2	CASSPPGARNTGELFF
TRBV12-3/TRBV12-4	TRBJ1-2	CASSLQASGYTF
TRBV4-1	TRBJ1-2	CASSQDGGASYGYTF
TRBV5-1	TRBJ1-2	CASSLPDRNYGYTF